This entry lists 24 T cell receptor beta chains sequenced from one sample in a study of molecular identifiers for immune sequencing clone quantification. TCRdb recomputed calls from the PCR reads with MiXCR, one row per CDR3 protein. The sample consists of around 94,000 distinct CDR3 sequences, 35% of them appearing once. Sequencing used naive CD8+ T cells from blood, with Jurkat cell RNA spiked in. The sample's subset: FACS-sorted CD8+CD4-CCR7+CD45RA+ naive T cells. The receptors derive from a human donor in good health. Some libraries in this study had Jurkat cell RNA spiked in.

The rearrangement uses TRBV28 and TRBJ2-3; D may be TRBD2 (7 bases). Germline V CDR1 and CDR2: MDHEN, SYDVKM. There are 18 residues in the CDR3. V was clipped by 1 base and J by 3 bases, with 20 bases between them. This chain's CDR3 is CASSLSGQGGGPTDTQYF. The CDR3 nucleotides are TGTGCCAGCAGTTTATCAGGTCAGGGAGGGGGTCCGACAGATACGCAGTATTTT.

This clonotype was recorded a few times. This CDR3 reads CASSPWTGDYEQYF. The CDR3 DNA reads as TGTGCCAGCAGCCCCTGGACAGGGGACTACGAGCAGTACTTC. This sequence joins TRBV5-6 and TRBJ2-7; 9 bases map to TRBD1. The V gene end was trimmed by 4 bases and the J gene end by 3 bases; junction bases not matched to a gene: 5. Germline values: CDR1 SGHDT, CDR2 YYEEEE. This CDR3 has 14 residues.

This clonotype was counted ten times or more. This CDR3 is CSALISGSSTDTQYF. The CDR3 DNA follows: TGCAGTGCTTTGATTAGCGGGAGCAGCACAGATACGCAGTATTTT. The chain uses TRBV20-1 and TRBJ2-3, with TRBD2 matching over 9 bases. Trimming at V came to 5 bases and at J to 0 bases, leaving 6 bases not matched to a gene. This CDR3 has 15 residues. Looked up from germline, CDR1 is DFQATT and CDR2 is SNEGSKA (reference sequence).

The rearrangement links TRBV20-1 to TRBJ1-5; D is ambiguous. CDR1 and CDR2 from the germline V gene are DFQATT and SNEGSKA (reference sequence). Trimming removed 5 bases at V and 0 bases at J, with 11 bases between. The CDR3 consists of 14 residues. This CDR3 reads CSAPTYNSNQPQHF. The CDR3 DNA sequence: TGCAGTGCTCCGACTTATAATAGCAATCAGCCCCAGCATTTT.

This clonotype showed up many times. The chain uses TRBV15 and TRBJ1-1; D gene ambiguous. Germline loops: CDR1 LNHNV, CDR2 YYDKDF (reference sequence). The CDR3 has 17 residues. V dropped 0 bases and J dropped 4 bases, with 18 bases sitting between them. DNA of the CDR3: TGTGCCACCAGCAGAGATCGGTGGGAGGCCTCGAGCACTGAAGCTTTCTTT. Amino acids: CATSRDRWEASSTEAFF. The variable domain in full, completed from reference TRBV15 and TRBJ1-1, reads DAMVIQNPRYQVTQFGKPVTLSCSQTLNHNVMYWYQQKSSQAPKLLFHYYDKDFNNEADTPDNFQSRRPNTSFCFLDIRSPGLGDTAMYLCATSRDRWEASSTEAFFGQGTRLTVV.

V and J are TRBV9 and TRBJ2-6, with D unresolved. V was cut by 0 bases and J by 0 bases, with 7 bases left in between. Germline assignment: CDR1 SGDLS and CDR2 YYNGEE. There are 16 residues in the CDR3. The CDR3 here is CASSVEIFSGANVLTF. The CDR3 DNA reads TGTGCCAGCAGCGTAGAGATATTCTCTGGGGCCAACGTCCTGACTTTC.

This clonotype has a handful of counts. The V gene is TRBV27, the J gene TRBJ2-3; D is undetermined. CDR3 length: 13 residues. V dropped 4 bases and J dropped 5 bases, with 10 bases sitting between them. Germline V CDR1 and CDR2: MNHEY, SMNVEV (reference sequence). The CDR3 region is CASSSVVRDTQYF. As DNA, the CDR3 is TGTGCCAGCAGTTCGGTGGTGAGAGATACGCAGTATTTT.

With respect to this clonotype: A much larger clone differs from this one at a single base, so this may be a read error. The V and J genes are TRBV7-9 and TRBJ2-3; 7 bases are a match to TRBD2. Germline V gives CDR1 SEHNR, CDR2 FQNEAQ (reference sequence). This CDR3 has 15 residues. CDR3 nucleotides: TGTGCCGGCAGCTTGACTAGCAGAATCACAGATACGCAGTATTTT. Amino acids: CAGSLTSRITDTQYF.

The chain has TRBV4-2 and TRBJ2-7; TRBD2 aligns across 10 bases. The V gene's germline CDR1 is LGHNA and CDR2 YNFKEQ. With 3 bases clipped from V and 1 base from J, the junction kept 6 bases outside the gene matches. There are 16 residues in the CDR3. CDR3 coding DNA: TGTGCCAGCAGCCAGGAGACTAGCGGGTTTTCCTACGAGCAGTACTTC. Its protein product is CASSQETSGFSYEQYF.

Comment on this clonotype: Just one base apart from a much larger clone, this may be a read error. This rearrangement joins TRBV7-6 to TRBJ2-5, with D unclear. Trimming removed 2 bases from V and 3 bases from J, with 7 bases in between. Looked up from germline, CDR1 is SGHVS and CDR2 is FNYEAQ. This CDR3 spans 13 amino acids. CDR3 protein: CASSLIGKETQYF. The CDR3 DNA is TGTGCCAGCAGCTTAATTGGGAAAGAGACCCAGTACTTC.

V is TRBV19 and J is TRBJ2-7, with 11 bases identical to TRBD1. This CDR3 region has 16 residues. CDR1 is LNHDA, CDR2 SQIVND, per germline (reference sequence). The ends lost 6 bases at V and 6 bases at J; junction bases unmatched: 13. CDR3 coding DNA: TGTGCCAGTAGAACCGTACACCGGGACAGGGGGTCCGAGCAGTACTTC. Protein: CASRTVHRDRGSEQYF.

This clonotype was found a few times. V is TRBV10-3 and J is TRBJ2-3; D perhaps matches TRBD2 (6 bases). This CDR3 contains 14 residues. The V and J ends lost 11 bases and 0 bases respectively, with 15 bases between them. Germline V gene sequence: CDR1 ENHRY, CDR2 SYGVKD. The CDR3 region is CAANPGGSTDTQYF. The CDR3, as DNA: TGTGCCGCCAACCCCGGGGGAAGCACAGATACGCAGTATTTT.

On this clonotype: The CDR3 carries no conserved terminal phenylalanine or tryptophan, so it likely arises from a read error. The rearrangement joins TRBV4-3 to TRBJ2-1; perhaps TRBD2 as D (5 bases). Looked up from germline, CDR1 is LGHNA and CDR2 is YSLEER. The CDR3 totals 17 residues. The CDR3 coding sequence is TGCGCCAGCAGCCAAGATCCTAGCCGGAGCTCCTACAAAGAGCAGTTCTAC. Its protein product is CASSQDPSRSSYKEQFY.

This clonotype was seen a handful of times. The chain joins TRBV2 to TRBJ1-5; a weak D match, TRBD1 (6 bases). The CDR3 sequence is 14 residues long. Germline CDR1 and CDR2: SNHLY and FYNNEI. Trimming took 0 bases from V and 7 from J, leaving 10 bases between them. This CDR3 is CASSEAQGRQPQHF. The CDR3 DNA sequence: TGTGCCAGCAGTGAAGCACAGGGTCGGCAGCCCCAGCATTTT.

In regard to this clonotype: The junction departs from the called germline gene at one end, perhaps through a read error. The chain has TRBV28 and TRBJ1-5; D uncertain. The CDR3 spans 12 residues. Germline loops: CDR1 MDHEN, CDR2 SYDVKM. The CDR3 loop is CASSLGKQPQHF. In nucleotides, the CDR3 is TGTGCCAGCAGTTTAGGCAAACAGCCCCAGCATTTT. The entire variable domain, with the rest obtained from reference TRBV28 and TRBJ1-5, is as follows: DVKVTQSSRYLVKRTGEKVFLECVQDMDHENMFWYRQDPGLGLRLIYFSYDVKMKEKGDIPEGYSVSREKKERFSLILESASTNQTSMYLCASSLGKQPQHFGDGTRLSIL.

This clonotype showed up just a few times. This rearrangement joins TRBV5-6 to TRBJ2-7, with 8 bases that match TRBD2. The V gene end was trimmed by 4 bases and the J gene end by 4 bases; junction bases not matched to a gene: 7. This CDR3 spans 14 amino acids. Per the germline V gene, CDR1 is SGHDT and CDR2 is YYEEEE. CDR3: CASSPGLAEYEQYF. CDR3 nucleotides: TGTGCCAGCAGCCCCGGACTAGCCGAGTACGAGCAGTACTTC. Supplemented by reference TRBV5-6 and TRBJ2-7, the full variable domain reads DAGVTQSPTHLIKTRGQQVTLRCSPKSGHDTVSWYQQALGQGPQFIFQYYEEEERQRGNFPDRFSGHQFPNYSSELNVNALLLGDSALYLCASSPGLAEYEQYFGPGTRLTVT.

This clonotype came up many times. V gene TRBV5-6 combines with J gene TRBJ2-7, with a possible D match to TRBD2 (5 bases). This CDR3 has 12 residues. Germline V lookup: CDR1 SGHDT, CDR2 YYEEEE. V lost 4 bases to trimming and J lost 2 bases, with 7 bases between them. The chain's CDR3 is CASSTGTYEQYF. Here the CDR3 DNA reads TGTGCCAGCAGCACCGGGACCTACGAGCAGTACTTC.

This clonotype turned up a few times. The chain couples TRBV7-3 to TRBJ2-5, with 9 bases matching TRBD1. Germline V lookup: CDR1 SGHTA, CDR2 FQGTGA. The CDR3 covers 16 residues. V gave up 2 bases and J gave up 0 bases; unmatched junction bases: 4. The CDR3 here is CASSLRGTGYQETQYF. As DNA, the CDR3 is TGTGCCAGCAGCTTACGGGGGACAGGGTACCAAGAGACCCAGTACTTC.

The genes are TRBV28 and TRBJ1-5, with D tentatively TRBD1 (5 bases). Germline CDR1 is MDHEN and CDR2 is SYDVKM. Trimming pared 7 bases from V and 5 bases from J, leaving 15 bases between. CDR3 size: 14 residues. The CDR3 region is CASNPFGDYQPQHF. CDR3 sequence (DNA): TGTGCCAGCAACCCTTTCGGGGACTATCAGCCCCAGCATTTT.

The rearrangement joins TRBV14 to TRBJ2-7; the D call may be TRBD1 or TRBD2 (5 bases each). This CDR3 spans 16 amino acids. Germline values: CDR1 SGHDN, CDR2 FVKESK. V was cut by 3 bases and J by 0 bases, with 15 bases left in between. CDR3 DNA sequence: TGTGCCAGCAGCCAGGAAAGGGACGGACTCTCCTACGAGCAGTACTTC. This gives the protein CASSQERDGLSYEQYF.

Remarks on this clonotype: One end of the junction is discordant with germline, which a read error may explain. This chain links TRBV20-1 with TRBJ2-7; D might be TRBD1 or TRBD2, each matching 5 bases. The CDR3 contains 12 residues. CDR1 and CDR2 (germline): DFQATT, SNEGSKA (reference sequence). The CDR3 DNA reads as TGCGGTGCTCCTGCCCCGGGACACGAGCAGTACTTC. Residues: CGAPAPGHEQYF.

There are a few counts of this clonotype. This chain connects TRBV13 to TRBJ2-7; 8 nucleotides line up with TRBD1. CDR3 length: 15 residues. The germline gives CDR1 PRHDT, CDR2 FYEKMQ (reference sequence). The ends lost 3 bases at V and 4 bases at J; junction bases unmatched: 8. This chain's CDR3 is CASSLTGVKGYEQYF. In DNA, the CDR3 is TGTGCCAGCAGCTTGACAGGGGTAAAGGGTTACGAGCAGTACTTC.

Only a few counts were recorded for this clonotype. The chain has TRBV11-2 and TRBJ2-3, with a tentative D call TRBD2 (6 bases). The germline V gene has CDR1 SGHAT and CDR2 FQNNGV. Trimming stripped 1 base from V and 1 base from J, with 21 bases between. The CDR3 has 19 residues. CDR3 bases: TGTGCCAGCAGCTTAGTCCCCCTCTTGGAGGAGCGGGGCACAGATACGCAGTATTTT. Translation gives CASSLVPLLEERGTDTQYF.

The chain carries TRBV27 and TRBJ2-7; the D gene is possibly TRBD2 (7 bases). Germline V lookup: CDR1 MNHEY, CDR2 SMNVEV (reference sequence). CDR3 size: 14 residues. V was clipped by 4 bases and J by 1 base, with 11 bases between them. CDR3 DNA sequence: TGTGCCAGCAGTTCGGGGGGCGTATCCTACGAGCAGTACTTC. Its protein is CASSSGGVSYEQYF.